The following is a T cell receptor (beta chain) sequence with its context. Its antigen is unknown. There are no base qualities to consult, and no much larger clone falls within one base. Per the germline V gene (reference sequence), LNHNV is the CDR1 and YYDKDF is the CDR2. From the cysteine through the phenylalanine, the CDR3 covers 13 amino acids. This entry keeps only the CDR3 DNA: 39 bases, framed from base 1. The V end loses 5 bases and the J end loses 2 bases, and a stretch of 7 bases separates them. Donors were patients with melanoma. This record belongs to a study of CD4+ T cells in melanoma (dated by TCRdb to 2022 to 2024). Background for the entire study: The study examined neoantigen-specific CD4+ T cells in human melanoma. Points the paper makes about the study in general: The report described a correlation between neoantigen-specific CD4+ T cells and the function of CD8+ T cells, macrophages and B cells. Neoantigen-specific CD4+ T cells in melanoma were reported to have a range of differentiation states.

Preparation of the library involved the immunoSEQ multiplex PCR assay. TCRdb retrieved this table from immuneACCESS and kept in-frame rearrangements only. Not all clones are present; in checked studies, unresolved V genes account for under half, and no reason is known for the remainder. The sample table lists roughly 10,000 clones, roughly three quarters of them with a count of one. The ten largest make up less than 9.5% of the sample. Input material: cells from a culture (not recorded whether cultured in vitro). This receptor chain uses TRBV15 and TRBJ1-3, with the D segment identity uncertain. This TCR derives from a human donor with melanoma. The sequence in DNA is TGTGCCACCAGCCCAGAAGCTGGAAACACCATATATTTT. Protein translation: CATSPEAGNTIYF.